This entry lists 3 T cell receptor beta chains sequenced from one sample in a study of shared clonotypes between healthy human individuals. The protocol was immunoSEQ multiplex PCR, while the TCRdb copy is restricted to in-frame clones and leaves out a portion. The profile shows over a million clones, 95% to 99% of them singletons. What was sequenced was naive CD4+ T cells sorted from blood. Subset defined: CD45RA+ positively selected. These TCRs come from a man under 40 in good health.

This chain links TRBV11-2 with TRBJ2-1; 9 positions match TRBD1. CDR3 length equals 16 residues. Germline V gene data show CDR1 as SGHAT and CDR2 as FQNNGV. The V gene end was trimmed by 5 bases and the J gene end by 5 bases; junction bases not matched to a gene: 10. The CDR3 region has the DNA TGTGCCAGCAGCGTACAGACCGGGACAGGGCACAATGAGCAGTTCTTC. It yields the protein CASSVQTGTGHNEQFF.

Notes on this clone: Other DNA sequences from this sample encode an identical CDR3 as well. The CDR3, as DNA: TGTGCCAGCAGTTACTCAGGGGACAGTAATCAGCCCCAGCATTTT. Protein: CASSYSGDSNQPQHF. The rearrangement uses TRBV6-6 and TRBJ1-5; TRBD1 matches at 7 bases. CDR1 and CDR2 from the germline V gene are MNHNY and SVGAGI (reference sequence). The CDR3 spans 15 residues. V shed 0 bases and J 4 bases; nucleotides not matched to a gene: 3.

This chain joins TRBV27 and TRBJ2-5; 9 bases are shared with TRBD2. The CDR3 length is 14 residues. The germline V gene has CDR1 MNHEY and CDR2 SMNVEV (reference sequence). Trimming removed 3 bases from V and 4 bases from J; junction bases left unmatched: 3. CDR3 sequence: CASSLREGGETQYF. CDR3 in DNA: TGTGCCAGCAGTTTGCGGGAGGGGGGAGAGACCCAGTACTTC.